This record looks at one T cell receptor (beta chain) sequence and its context. The ends were cut back, 4 bases at V and 3 bases at J, with 9 bases in the middle. Germline assignment: CDR1 MNHEY and CDR2 SVGAGI. The CDR3 totals 13 residues. As to time point: pre-treatment sample, taken before nivolumab and TIL therapy. The libraries were made with immunoSEQ v3. The repertoire was sequenced with immunoSEQ multiplex PCR; TCRdb's copy has only in-frame clones and lacks some. Of about 52,000 clones listed, roughly 85% are singletons. These data originate in a study of TIL therapy for anti-PD-1-resistant metastatic lung cancer. Overall study: Progressing patients received lymphodepletion, expanded TIL infusion and IL-2.

Sequencing used blood, obtained at baseline. This clonotype was obtained from a woman aged 30 to 85 with non-small cell lung cancer. This chain connects TRBV6-5 to TRBJ1-1; no clear D. CDR3: CASSLERDTEAFF. The CDR3 DNA reads as TGTGCCAGCAGTTTGGAAAGGGACACTGAAGCTTTCTTT.